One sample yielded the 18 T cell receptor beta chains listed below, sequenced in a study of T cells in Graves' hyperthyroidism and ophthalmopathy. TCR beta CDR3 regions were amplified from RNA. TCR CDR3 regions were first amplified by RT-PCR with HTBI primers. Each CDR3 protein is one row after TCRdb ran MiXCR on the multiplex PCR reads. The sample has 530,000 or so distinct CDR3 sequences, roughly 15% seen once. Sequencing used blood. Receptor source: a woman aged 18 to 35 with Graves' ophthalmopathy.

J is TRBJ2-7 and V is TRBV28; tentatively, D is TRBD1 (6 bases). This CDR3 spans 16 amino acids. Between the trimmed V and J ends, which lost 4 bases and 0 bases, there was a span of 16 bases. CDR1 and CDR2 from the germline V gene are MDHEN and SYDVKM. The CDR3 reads CASSYPNRDNSYEQYF. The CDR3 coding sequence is TGTGCCAGCAGTTACCCTAACAGGGATAACTCCTACGAGCAGTACTTC.

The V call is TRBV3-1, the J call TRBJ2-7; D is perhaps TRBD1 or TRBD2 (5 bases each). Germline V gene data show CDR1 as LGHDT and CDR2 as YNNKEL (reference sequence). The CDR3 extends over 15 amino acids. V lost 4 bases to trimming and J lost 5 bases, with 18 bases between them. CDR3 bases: TGTGCCAGCAGCCCCCCAGACGGGGCGCCTAACGAGCAGTACTTC. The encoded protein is CASSPPDGAPNEQYF.

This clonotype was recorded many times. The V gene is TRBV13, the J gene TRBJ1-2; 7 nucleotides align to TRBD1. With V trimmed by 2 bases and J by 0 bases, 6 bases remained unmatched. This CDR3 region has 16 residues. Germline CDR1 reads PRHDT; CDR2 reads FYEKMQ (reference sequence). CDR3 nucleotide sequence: TGTGCCAGCAGCTTACAGGGGACAGTGTCTAACTATGGCTACACCTTC. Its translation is CASSLQGTVSNYGYTF. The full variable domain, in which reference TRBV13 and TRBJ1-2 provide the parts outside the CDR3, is AAGVIQSPRHLIKEKRETATLKCYPIPRHDTVYWYQQGPGQDPQFLISFYEKMQSDKGSIPDRFSAQQFSDYHSELNMSSLELGDSALYFCASSLQGTVSNYGYTFGSGTRLTVV.

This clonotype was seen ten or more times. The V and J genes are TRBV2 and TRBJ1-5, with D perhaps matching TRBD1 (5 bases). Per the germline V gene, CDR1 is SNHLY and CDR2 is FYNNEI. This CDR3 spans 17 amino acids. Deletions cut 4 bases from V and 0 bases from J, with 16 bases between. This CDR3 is CASSASTVAYSNQPQHF. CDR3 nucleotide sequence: TGTGCCAGCAGTGCATCGACAGTGGCTTATAGCAATCAGCCCCAGCATTTT.

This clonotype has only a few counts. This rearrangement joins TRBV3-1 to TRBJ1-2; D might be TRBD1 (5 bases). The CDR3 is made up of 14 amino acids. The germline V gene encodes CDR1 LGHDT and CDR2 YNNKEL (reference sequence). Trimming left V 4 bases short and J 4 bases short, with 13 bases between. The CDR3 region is CASSPGRERYGYTF. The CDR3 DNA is TGTGCCAGCAGCCCGGGACGGGAGCGCTATGGCTACACCTTC. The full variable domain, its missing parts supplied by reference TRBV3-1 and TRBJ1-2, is DTAVSQTPKYLVTQMGNDKSIKCEQNLGHDTMYWYKQDSKKFLKIMFSYNNKELIINETVPNRFSPKSPDKAHLNLHINSLELGDSAVYFCASSPGRERYGYTFGSGTRLTVV.

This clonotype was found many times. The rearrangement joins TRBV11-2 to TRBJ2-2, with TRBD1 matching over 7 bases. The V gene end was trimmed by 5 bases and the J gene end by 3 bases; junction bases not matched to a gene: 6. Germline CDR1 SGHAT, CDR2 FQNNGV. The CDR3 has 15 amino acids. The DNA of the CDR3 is TGTGCCAGCAGCCTCGGGACAGAGTACACCGGGGAGCTGTTTTTT. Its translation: CASSLGTEYTGELFF.

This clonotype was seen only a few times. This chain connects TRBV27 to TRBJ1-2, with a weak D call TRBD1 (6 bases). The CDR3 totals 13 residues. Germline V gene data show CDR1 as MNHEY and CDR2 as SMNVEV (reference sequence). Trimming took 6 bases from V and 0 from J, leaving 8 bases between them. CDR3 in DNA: TGTGCCAGCAGAGGGACAACTAACTATGGCTACACCTTC. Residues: CASRGTTNYGYTF.

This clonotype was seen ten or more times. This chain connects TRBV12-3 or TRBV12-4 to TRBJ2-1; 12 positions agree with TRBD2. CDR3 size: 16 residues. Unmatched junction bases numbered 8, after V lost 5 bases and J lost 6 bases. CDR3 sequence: CASSPWTSGIRNEQFF. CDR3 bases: TGTGCCAGCAGTCCCTGGACTAGCGGGATACGCAATGAGCAGTTCTTC.

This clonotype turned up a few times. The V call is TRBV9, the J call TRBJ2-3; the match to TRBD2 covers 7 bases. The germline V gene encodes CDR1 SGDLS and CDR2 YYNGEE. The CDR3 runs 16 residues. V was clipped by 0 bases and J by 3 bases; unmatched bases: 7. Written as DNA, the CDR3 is TGTGCCAGCAGCGTAGGAGGGGACTATAATACAGATACGCAGTATTTT. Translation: CASSVGGDYNTDTQYF. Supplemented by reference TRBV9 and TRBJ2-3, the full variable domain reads DSGVTQTPKHLITATGQRVTLRCSPRSGDLSVYWYQQSLDQGLQFLIQYYNGEERAKGNILERFSAQQFPDLHSELNLSSLELGDSALYFCASSVGGDYNTDTQYFGPGTRLTVL.

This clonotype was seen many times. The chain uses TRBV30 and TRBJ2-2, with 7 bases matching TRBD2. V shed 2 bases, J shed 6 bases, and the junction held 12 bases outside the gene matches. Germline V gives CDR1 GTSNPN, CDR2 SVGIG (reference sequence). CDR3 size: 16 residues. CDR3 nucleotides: TGTGCCTGGAGTCTTGCGGGAGTGATTCGGGCCGGGGAGCTGTTTTTT. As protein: CAWSLAGVIRAGELFF.

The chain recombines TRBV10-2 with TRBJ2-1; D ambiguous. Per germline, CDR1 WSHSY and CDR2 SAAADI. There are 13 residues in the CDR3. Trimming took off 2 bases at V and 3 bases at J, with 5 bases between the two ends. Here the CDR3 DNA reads TGCGCCAGCAGTGAGACTAACTACAATGAGCAGTTCTTC. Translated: CASSETNYNEQFF.

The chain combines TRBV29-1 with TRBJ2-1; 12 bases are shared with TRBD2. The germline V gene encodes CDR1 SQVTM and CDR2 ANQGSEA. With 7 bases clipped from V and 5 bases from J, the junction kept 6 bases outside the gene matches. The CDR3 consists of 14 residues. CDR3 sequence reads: CSGVGLAGNNEQFF. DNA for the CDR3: TGCAGCGGGGTAGGACTAGCGGGGAACAATGAGCAGTTCTTC.

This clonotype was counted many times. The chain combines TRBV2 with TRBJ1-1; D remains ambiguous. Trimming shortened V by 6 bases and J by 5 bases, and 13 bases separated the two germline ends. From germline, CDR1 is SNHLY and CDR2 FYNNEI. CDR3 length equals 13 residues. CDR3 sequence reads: CASREQPRTEAFF. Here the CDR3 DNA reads TGTGCCAGCAGGGAGCAGCCAAGAACTGAAGCTTTCTTT. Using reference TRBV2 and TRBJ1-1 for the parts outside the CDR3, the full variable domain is EPEVTQTPSHQVTQMGQEVILRCVPISNHLYFYWYRQILGQKVEFLVSFYNNEISEKSEIFDDQFSVERPDGSNFTLKIRSTKLEDSAMYFCASREQPRTEAFFGQGTRLTVV.

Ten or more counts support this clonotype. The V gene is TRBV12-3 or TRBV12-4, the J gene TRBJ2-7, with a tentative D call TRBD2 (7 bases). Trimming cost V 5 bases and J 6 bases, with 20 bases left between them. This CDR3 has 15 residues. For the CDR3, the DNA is TGTGCCAGCAGTCCCGGCGGGGGCTTGTCCGGCGAGCAGTACTTC. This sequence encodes CASSPGGGLSGEQYF.

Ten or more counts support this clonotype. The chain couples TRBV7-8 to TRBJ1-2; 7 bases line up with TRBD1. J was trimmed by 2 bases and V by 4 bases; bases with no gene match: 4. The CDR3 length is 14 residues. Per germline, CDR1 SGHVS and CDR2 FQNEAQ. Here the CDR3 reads CASSYDRENYGYTF. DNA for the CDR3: TGTGCCAGCAGCTACGACAGGGAAAACTATGGCTACACCTTC.

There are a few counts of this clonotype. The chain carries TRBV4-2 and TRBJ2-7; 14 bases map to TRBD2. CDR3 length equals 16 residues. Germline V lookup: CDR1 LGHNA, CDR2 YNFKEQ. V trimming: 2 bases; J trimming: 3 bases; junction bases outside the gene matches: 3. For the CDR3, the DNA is TGTGCCAGCAGCCAATCAGGACTAGCGGGAGGCTACGAGCAGTACTTC. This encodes CASSQSGLAGGYEQYF.

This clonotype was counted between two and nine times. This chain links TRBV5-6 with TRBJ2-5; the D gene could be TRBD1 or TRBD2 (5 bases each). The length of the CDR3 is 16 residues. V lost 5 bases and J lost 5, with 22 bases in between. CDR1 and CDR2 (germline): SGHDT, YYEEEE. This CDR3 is CASSGALEGSRETQYF. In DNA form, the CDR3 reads TGTGCCAGCAGTGGGGCCTTAGAGGGATCAAGGGAGACCCAGTACTTC.

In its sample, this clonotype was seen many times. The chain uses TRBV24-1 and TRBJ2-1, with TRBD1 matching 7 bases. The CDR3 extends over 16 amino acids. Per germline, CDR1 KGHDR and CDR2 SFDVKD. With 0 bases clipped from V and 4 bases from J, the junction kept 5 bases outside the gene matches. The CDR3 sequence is CATSDLGTALYNEQFF. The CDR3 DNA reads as TGTGCCACCAGTGATTTGGGGACAGCACTATACAATGAGCAGTTCTTC.